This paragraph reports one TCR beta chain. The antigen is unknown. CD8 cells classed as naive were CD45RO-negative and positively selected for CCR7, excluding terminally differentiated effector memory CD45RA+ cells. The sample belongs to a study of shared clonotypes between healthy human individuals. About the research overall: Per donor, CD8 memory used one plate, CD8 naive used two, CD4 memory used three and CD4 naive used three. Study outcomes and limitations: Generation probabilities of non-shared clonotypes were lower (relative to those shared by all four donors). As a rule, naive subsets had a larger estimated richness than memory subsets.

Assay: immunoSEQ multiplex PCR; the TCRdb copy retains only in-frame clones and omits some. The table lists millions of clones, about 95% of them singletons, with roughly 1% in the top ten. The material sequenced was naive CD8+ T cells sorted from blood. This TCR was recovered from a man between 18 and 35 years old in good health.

The CDR3 sequence is CASSRGENTEAFF. The CDR3 region has the DNA TGTGCCAGCAGTAGAGGGGAGAACACTGAAGCTTTCTTT. The V and J genes are TRBV5-6 and TRBJ1-1; D might be TRBD1 (5 bases). V shed 5 bases and J shed 1 base, with 9 bases lying between them. The germline V gene encodes CDR1 SGHDT and CDR2 YYEEEE. The CDR3 spans 13 residues.